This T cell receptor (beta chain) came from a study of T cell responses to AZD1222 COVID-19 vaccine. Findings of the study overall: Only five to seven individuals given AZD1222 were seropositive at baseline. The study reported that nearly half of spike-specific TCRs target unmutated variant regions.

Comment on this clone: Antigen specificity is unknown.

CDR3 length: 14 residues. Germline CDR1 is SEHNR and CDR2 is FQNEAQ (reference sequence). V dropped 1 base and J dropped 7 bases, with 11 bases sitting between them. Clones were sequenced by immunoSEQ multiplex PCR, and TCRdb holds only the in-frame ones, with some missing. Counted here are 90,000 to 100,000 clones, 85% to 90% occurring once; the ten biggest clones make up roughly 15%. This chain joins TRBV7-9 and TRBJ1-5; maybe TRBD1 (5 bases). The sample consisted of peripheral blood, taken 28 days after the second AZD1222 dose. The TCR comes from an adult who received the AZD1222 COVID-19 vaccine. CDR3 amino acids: CASSLGDVRQPQHF. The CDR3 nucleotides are TGTGCCAGCAGCTTAGGGGACGTTCGCCAGCCCCAGCATTTT.